This record concerns one T cell receptor (beta chain) sequence. No antigen is known for it. The same CDR3 is also encoded by other DNA sequences in this sample. The protocol was immunoSEQ multiplex PCR, while the TCRdb copy is restricted to in-frame clones and leaves out a portion. Of approximately 86,000 clones in the sample, about 89% are singletons; the top ten hold less than 2%. The data derive from a study of T cell repertoires and HLA-DP antigens. The wider study: CD4+ T cells were cocultured with HeLa cells expressing HLA-DP.

The CDR3 is 12 residues long. V dropped 3 bases and J dropped 4 bases, with 6 bases sitting between them. Germline V gives CDR1 MNHNS, CDR2 SASEGT. The sequenced material came from CD4+ T cells from PBMCs. The TCR sequence derives from a man aged 50 to 59 in good health and CMV-seronegative. The chain couples TRBV6-1 to TRBJ1-1; D is uncertain. Here the CDR3 DNA reads TGTGCCAGCAGTGAGTGGGGCACTGAAGCTTTCTTT. The encoded protein is CASSEWGTEAFF.